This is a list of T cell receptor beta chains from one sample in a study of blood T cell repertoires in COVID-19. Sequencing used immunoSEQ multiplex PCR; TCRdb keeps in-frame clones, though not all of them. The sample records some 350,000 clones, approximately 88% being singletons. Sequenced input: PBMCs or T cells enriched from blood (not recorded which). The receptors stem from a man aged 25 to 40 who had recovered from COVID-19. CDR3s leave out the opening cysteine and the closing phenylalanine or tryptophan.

ASSRPGQGGEKLF | TRBV28
ASSPDRVPGELF | TRBV11-3
AWSAELASRY | TRBV30
ASSSETGYGYT | TRBV6-2/TRBV6-3
ASSEARQKTF | TRBV2
SVGAGVKEQY | TRBV29-1
ASSEWRQDIQETQY | TRBV25-1
ASSRDTQETQY | TRBV28
ATSRDTGYTEAF | TRBV15
ASSPPGGQSGEQY | TRBV4-1
ASSLGQGGYEQY | TRBV19
ASRLSGGAGEQY | TRBV25-1
ASSPTRAGVQPQH | TRBV28
ASSVRQVNSPLH | TRBV9
ASSQGAGTGNTIY | TRBV4-1
ASSLDRENIQY | TRBV5-8
ASGLGTGETQY | TRBV12-5
ASSQLGQVIREQY | TRBV14
ASSPGLTSGGSNEQF | TRBV18
ASSPDRARSYEQY | TRBV21-1
ASSVGRMDTHGYT | TRBV9
ASSPALGAGAFFEDEQF | TRBV18
ASSPQGMNTEAF | TRBV6-5
ASSHRAGGGETQY | TRBV4-1
ASSLNQGAGNTEAF | TRBV4-2
ASSPGQDYGYT | TRBV18
AWGDRVGQPQH | TRBV30
ASSVQAEGGRSSYEQY | TRBV9
ASRTLPGNEQF | TRBV6-5
ASRGLAGGEQF | TRBV6-5
ASSSTSGGGTGELF | TRBV11-2
ASSLAGATYEQY | TRBV6-5
ASSQAWTGAYNEQF | TRBV3-1/TRBV3-2
ATSDQSGYGYT | TRBV24-1
ASSTWAGQETQY | TRBV11-2
ATSSHRDNEQF | TRBV15
SASRGNINSPLH | TRBV20-1
ASSVGGRGYNEQF | TRBV9
ASSSPGQSPYEQY | TRBV7-9